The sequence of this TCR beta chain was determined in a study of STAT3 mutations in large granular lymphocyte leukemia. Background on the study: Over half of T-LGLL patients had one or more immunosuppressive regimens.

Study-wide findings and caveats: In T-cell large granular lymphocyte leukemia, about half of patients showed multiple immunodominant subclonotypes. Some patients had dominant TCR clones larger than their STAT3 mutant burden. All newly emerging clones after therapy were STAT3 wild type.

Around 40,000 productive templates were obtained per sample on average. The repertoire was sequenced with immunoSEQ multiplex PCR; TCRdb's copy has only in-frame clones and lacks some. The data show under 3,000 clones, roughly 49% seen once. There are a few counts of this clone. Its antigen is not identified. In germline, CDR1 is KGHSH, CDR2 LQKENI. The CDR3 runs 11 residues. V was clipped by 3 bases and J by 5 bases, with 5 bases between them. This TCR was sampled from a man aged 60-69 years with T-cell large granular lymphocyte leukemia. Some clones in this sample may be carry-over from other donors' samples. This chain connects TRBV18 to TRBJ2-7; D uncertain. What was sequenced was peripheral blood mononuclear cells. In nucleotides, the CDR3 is TGTGCCAGCTCACCGGCGGACGAGCAGTACTTC. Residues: CASSPADEQYF.